The 6 T cell receptor beta chains below come from one sample, sequenced in a study of cytomegalovirus exposure and HLA in healthy donors. This PCR relied on a set of 60 Vbeta primers and 13 Jbeta primers. The data were produced by immunoSEQ multiplex PCR, yet TCRdb's version contains in-frame clones alone and is incomplete. The table includes around 150,000 clones, 73% detected once. The sequencing input was PBMCs. Source of these receptors: a human donor in good health.

This clone appeared a few times. The V call is TRBV19, the J call TRBJ1-4, with D unclear. V lost 4 bases and J lost 7, with 13 bases in between. The CDR3 is made up of 14 amino acids. Germline V gene sequence: CDR1 LNHDA, CDR2 SQIVND (reference sequence). This CDR3 reads CASSSRVLGEKLFF. As DNA, the CDR3 is TGTGCCAGTAGTAGTCGGGTTCTGGGTGAAAAACTGTTTTTT.

This chain connects TRBV5-4 to TRBJ2-5, with a possible D match to TRBD1 (5 bases). Deletions cut 1 base from V and 5 bases from J, with 12 bases between. CDR3 length: 14 residues. CDR1 is SGHNT and CDR2 is YYREEE in the germline V gene (reference sequence). The CDR3 spells CASSLRQTLETQYF. The DNA of the CDR3 is TGTGCCAGCAGCTTGCGACAGACGTTGGAGACCCAGTACTTC. The full variable domain, in which reference TRBV5-4 and TRBJ2-5 provide the parts outside the CDR3, is ETGVTQSPTHLIKTRGQQVTLRCSSQSGHNTVSWYQQALGQGPQFIFQYYREEENGRGNFPPRFSGLQFPNYSSELNVNALELDDSALYLCASSLRQTLETQYFGPGTRLLVL.

The chain carries TRBV5-6 and TRBJ2-1; no clear D gene. Trimming pared 3 bases from V and 0 bases from J, leaving 10 bases between. The CDR3 has 15 residues. The V gene's germline CDR1 is SGHDT and CDR2 YYEEEE. The CDR3 region is CASSSLPRSYNEQFF. The DNA for the CDR3 is TGTGCCAGCAGCTCCCTTCCCCGCTCCTACAATGAGCAGTTCTTC.

The chain carries TRBV7-2 and TRBJ1-2; possibly TRBD1 for D (5 bases). Deletions cut 6 bases from V and 5 bases from J, with 16 bases between. There are 14 residues in the CDR3. The germline CDR1 and CDR2 sequences are SGHTA and FQGNSA. Here the CDR3 DNA reads TGTGCCAGCAGTCTCCGGTCAGGGATGTATGGCTACACCTTC. Protein sequence: CASSLRSGMYGYTF.

The chain has TRBV4-1 and TRBJ2-1, with D tentatively TRBD1 (6 bases). Germline CDR1 MGHRA, CDR2 YSYEKL. The V and J ends lost 9 bases and 0 bases respectively, with 9 bases between them. This CDR3 comprises 13 residues. CDR3 nucleotides: TGCGCCAGGGGGGCAGCCTCCTACAATGAGCAGTTCTTC. Translating gives CARGAASYNEQFF.

This clone has just a few counts. The genes are TRBV5-4 and TRBJ1-1; 9 bases are shared with TRBD1. Germline V lookup: CDR1 SGHNT, CDR2 YYREEE (reference sequence). The CDR3 has 15 residues. V gave up 0 bases and J gave up 5 bases; unmatched junction bases: 5. The CDR3 loop reads CASSLGGQGGTEAFF. CDR3 DNA sequence: TGTGCCAGCAGCTTGGGGGGACAGGGCGGAACTGAAGCTTTCTTT.